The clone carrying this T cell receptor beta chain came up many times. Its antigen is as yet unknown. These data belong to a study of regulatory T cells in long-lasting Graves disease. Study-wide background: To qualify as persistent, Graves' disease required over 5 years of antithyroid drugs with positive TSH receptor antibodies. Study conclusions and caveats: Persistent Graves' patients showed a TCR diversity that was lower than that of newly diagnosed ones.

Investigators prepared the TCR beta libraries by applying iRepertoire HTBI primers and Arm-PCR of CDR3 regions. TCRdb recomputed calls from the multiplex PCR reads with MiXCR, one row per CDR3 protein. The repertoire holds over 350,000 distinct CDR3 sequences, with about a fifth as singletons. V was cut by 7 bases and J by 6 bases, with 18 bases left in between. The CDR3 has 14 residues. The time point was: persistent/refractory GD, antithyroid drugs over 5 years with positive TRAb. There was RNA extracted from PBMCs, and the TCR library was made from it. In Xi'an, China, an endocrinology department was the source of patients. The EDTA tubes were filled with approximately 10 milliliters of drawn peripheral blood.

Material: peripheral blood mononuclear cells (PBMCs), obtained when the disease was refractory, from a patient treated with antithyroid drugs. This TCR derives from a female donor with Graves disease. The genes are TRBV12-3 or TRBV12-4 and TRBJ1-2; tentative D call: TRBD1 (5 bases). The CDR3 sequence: CASTPGPRGNGYTF. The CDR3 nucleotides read TGTGCCAGCACCCCGGGGCCCCGCGGGAATGGCTACACCTTC.